These T cell receptor beta chains were read from a single sample in a study of blood T cell repertoires in COVID-19. TCRdb's copy holds only in-frame clones and misses some; the assay was immunoSEQ multiplex PCR. This sample has about 190,000 clones; roughly 91% occur once, and the top ten carry around 6%. Sequences were obtained from peripheral blood. The receptor set was obtained from a man between 35 and 55 years old with active or convalescent COVID-19. The CDR3 runs from the conserved cysteine through the conserved F or W. Fields, in order: V gene, CDR3 length, J gene, CDR3 protein.

V: TRBV29-1
length: 13
J: TRBJ2-5
CDR3: CSAPVAVRGTQYF

V: TRBV4-3
length: 14
J: TRBJ1-3
CDR3: CASSHGTVGNTIYF

V: TRBV6-5
length: 11
J: TRBJ1-1
CDR3: CASGRGPEAFF

V: TRBV3-1/TRBV3-2
length: 15
J: TRBJ1-2
CDR3: CASSPILLGTLGYTF

V: TRBV6-5
length: 13
J: TRBJ2-7
CDR3: CASTRDRGYEQYF

V: TRBV2
length: 10
J: TRBJ2-7
CDR3: CASGQHEQYF

V: TRBV19
length: 14
J: TRBJ2-1
CDR3: CASERGTGMNEQFF

V: TRBV5-1
length: 13
J: TRBJ2-1
CDR3: CASFRDRDNEQFF

V: TRBV4-3
length: 14
J: TRBJ2-1
CDR3: CASRTSGGEGEQFF

V: TRBV2
length: 12
J: TRBJ1-2
CDR3: CADRGGNYGYTF

V: TRBV6-5
length: 15
J: TRBJ2-3
CDR3: CASGRGTSGRDTQYF

V: TRBV7-2
length: 14
J: TRBJ1-2
CDR3: CASSLASGEAGYTF

V: TRBV4-2
length: 16
J: TRBJ2-7
CDR3: CASSQDGGAGFYEQYF

V: TRBV4-1
length: 14
J: TRBJ1-5
CDR3: CASSQGQDNQPQHF

V: TRBV5-6
length: 16
J: TRBJ2-7
CDR3: CASSPGGGRDSYEQYF

V: TRBV24-1
length: 17
J: TRBJ1-6
CDR3: CATSENRTGTGPSPLHF

V: TRBV3-1/TRBV3-2
length: 18
J: TRBJ1-6
CDR3: CASSQLTTGGAGPSPLHF

V: TRBV7-9
length: 16
J: TRBJ2-1
CDR3: CASSFLAGGPIGEQFF

V: TRBV6-5
length: 14
J: TRBJ1-1
CDR3: CASSGQGALAEAFF

V: TRBV29-1
length: 11
J: TRBJ2-7
CDR3: CSVTGEREQYF

V: TRBV10-3
length: 14
J: TRBJ1-1
CDR3: CAISESLMNTEAFF

V: TRBV3-1/TRBV3-2
length: 12
J: TRBJ2-7
CDR3: CASSRVSREQYF

V: TRBV7-6
length: 20
J: TRBJ2-3
CDR3: CASSLVPPRASEGGTDTQYF

V: TRBV19
length: 14
J: TRBJ1-5
CDR3: CASTEGGFRQPQHF

V: TRBV5-1
length: 14
J: TRBJ1-1
CDR3: CASSLPGGGTEAFF

V: TRBV12-3/TRBV12-4
length: 13
J: TRBJ1-1
CDR3: CASSRQRNTEAFF

V: TRBV11-3
length: 17
J: TRBJ2-1
CDR3: CASSLEFGGSSYNEQFF

V: TRBV15
length: 16
J: TRBJ2-5
CDR3: CATSRTPWQGSGTQYF

V: TRBV5-6
length: 17
J: TRBJ1-4
CDR3: CASSLGANPSTNEKLFF

V: TRBV12-3/TRBV12-4
length: 13
J: TRBJ2-5
CDR3: CASRQGKYETQYF

V: TRBV7-9
length: 14
J: TRBJ2-3
CDR3: CASSLPPSSDTQYF

V: TRBV30
length: 17
J: TRBJ2-2
CDR3: CAWSGLRTGKNTGELFF

V: TRBV6-5
length: 14
J: TRBJ2-7
CDR3: CASRDPGTGYEQYF

V: TRBV3-1/TRBV3-2
length: 15
J: TRBJ2-7
CDR3: CASSRIGDSSYEQYF

V: TRBV19
length: 12
J: TRBJ1-6
CDR3: CASSIEGSPLHF

V: TRBV5-5
length: 18
J: TRBJ2-6
CDR3: CASSLKGAQLSGANVLTF

V: TRBV28
length: 16
J: TRBJ2-1
CDR3: CASSPSQGSQYNEQFF

V: TRBV28
length: 14
J: TRBJ2-5
CDR3: CASNEARGVETQYF

V: TRBV6-6
length: 13
J: TRBJ1-5
CDR3: CASTPGGYQPQHF

V: TRBV6-6
length: 15
J: TRBJ1-1
CDR3: CASSNTGGGSTEAFF

V: TRBV18
length: 14
J: TRBJ2-3
CDR3: CASSPFPGTDTQYF